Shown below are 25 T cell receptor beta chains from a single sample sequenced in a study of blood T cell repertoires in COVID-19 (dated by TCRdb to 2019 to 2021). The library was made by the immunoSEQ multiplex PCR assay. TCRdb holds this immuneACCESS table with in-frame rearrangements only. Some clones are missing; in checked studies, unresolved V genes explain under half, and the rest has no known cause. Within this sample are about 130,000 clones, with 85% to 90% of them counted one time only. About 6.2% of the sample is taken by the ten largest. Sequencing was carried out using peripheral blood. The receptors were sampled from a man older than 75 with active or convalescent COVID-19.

CDR3 coding DNA: TGTGCCACCCAACAGGGGATTTCCACTGAAGCTTTCTTT. It translates to CATQQGISTEAFF. The chain employs TRBV10-3 and TRBJ1-1, with 7 bases matching TRBD1. The CDR3 runs to 13 residues. Germline loops: CDR1 ENHRY, CDR2 SYGVKD. Trimming at V came to 10 bases and at J to 4 bases, leaving 9 bases not matched to a gene.

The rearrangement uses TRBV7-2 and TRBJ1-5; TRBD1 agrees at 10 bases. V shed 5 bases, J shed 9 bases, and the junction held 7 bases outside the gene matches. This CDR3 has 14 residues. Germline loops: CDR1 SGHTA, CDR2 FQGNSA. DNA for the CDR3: TGTGCCAGCAGCCTGGGACAGGGGTATTGGCCCCAGCATTTT. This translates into CASSLGQGYWPQHF.

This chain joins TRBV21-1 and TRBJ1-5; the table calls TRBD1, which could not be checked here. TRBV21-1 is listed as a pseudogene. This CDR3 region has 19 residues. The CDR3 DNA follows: TGTGCCAGCAGCAAAGGAAACCAGACAGACAAGGAGAGCAATCAGCCCCAGCATTTT. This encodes CASSKGNQTDKESNQPQHF.

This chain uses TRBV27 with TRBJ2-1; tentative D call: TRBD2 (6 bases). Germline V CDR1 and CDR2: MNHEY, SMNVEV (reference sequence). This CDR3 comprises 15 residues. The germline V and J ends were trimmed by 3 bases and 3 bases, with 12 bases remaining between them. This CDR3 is CASSFESGFYNEQFF. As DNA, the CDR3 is TGTGCCAGCAGTTTTGAAAGCGGGTTCTACAATGAGCAGTTCTTC.

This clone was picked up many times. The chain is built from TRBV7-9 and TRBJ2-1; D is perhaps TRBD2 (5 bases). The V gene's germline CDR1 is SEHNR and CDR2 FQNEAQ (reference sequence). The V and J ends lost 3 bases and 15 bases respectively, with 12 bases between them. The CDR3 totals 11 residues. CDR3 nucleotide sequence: TGTGCCAGCAGCTTCCAGAGGGAACGGTTCTTC. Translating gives CASSFQRERFF. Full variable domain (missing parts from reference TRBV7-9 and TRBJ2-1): DTGVSQNPRHKITKRGQNVTFRCDPISEHNRLYWYRQTLGQGPEFLTYFQNEAQLEKSRLLSDRFSAERPKGSFSTLEIQRTEQGDSAMYLCASSFQRERFFGPGTRLTVL.

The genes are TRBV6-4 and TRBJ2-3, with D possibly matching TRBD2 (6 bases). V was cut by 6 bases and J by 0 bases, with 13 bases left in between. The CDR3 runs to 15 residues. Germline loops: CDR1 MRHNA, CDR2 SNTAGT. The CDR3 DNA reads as TGTGCCAGCAGACCACTAGCTCAAAGCACAGATACGCAGTATTTT. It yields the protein CASRPLAQSTDTQYF.

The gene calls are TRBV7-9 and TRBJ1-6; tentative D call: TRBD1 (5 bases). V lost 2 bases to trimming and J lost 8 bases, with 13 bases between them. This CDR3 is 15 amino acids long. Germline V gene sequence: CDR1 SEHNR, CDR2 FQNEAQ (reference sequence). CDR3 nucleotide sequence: TGTGCCAGCAGCTTATCGGAGTCAGGGTATTCACCCCTCCACTTT. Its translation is CASSLSESGYSPLHF.

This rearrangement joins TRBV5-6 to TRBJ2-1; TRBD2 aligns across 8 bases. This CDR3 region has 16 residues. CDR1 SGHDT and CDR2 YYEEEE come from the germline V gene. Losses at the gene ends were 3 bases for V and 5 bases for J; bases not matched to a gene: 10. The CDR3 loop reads CASSSTGLVRDNEQFF. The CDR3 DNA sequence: TGTGCCAGCAGCTCGACGGGACTAGTAAGGGACAATGAGCAGTTCTTC.

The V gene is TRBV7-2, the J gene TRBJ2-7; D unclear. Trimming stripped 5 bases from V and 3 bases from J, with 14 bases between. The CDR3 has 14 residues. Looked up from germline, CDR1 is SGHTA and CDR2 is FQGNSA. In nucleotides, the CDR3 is TGTGCCAGCAGCCCCGGCCAGGCGAACTACGAGCAGTACTTC. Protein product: CASSPGQANYEQYF.

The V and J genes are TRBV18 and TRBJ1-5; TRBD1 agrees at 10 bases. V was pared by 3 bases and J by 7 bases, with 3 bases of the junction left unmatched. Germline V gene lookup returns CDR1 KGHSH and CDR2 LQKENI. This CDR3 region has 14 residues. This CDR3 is CASSPGDRGQPQHF. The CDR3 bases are TGTGCCAGCTCACCGGGGGACAGGGGCCAGCCCCAGCATTTT.

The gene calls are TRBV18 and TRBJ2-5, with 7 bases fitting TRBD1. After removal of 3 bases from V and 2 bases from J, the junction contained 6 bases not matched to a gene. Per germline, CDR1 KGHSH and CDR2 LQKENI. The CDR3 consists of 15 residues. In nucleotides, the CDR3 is TGTGCCAGCTCACCCGACAGGGTAAATCAAGAGACCCAGTACTTC. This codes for CASSPDRVNQETQYF.

The CDR3 sequence: CASSVGESSGNTIYF. The CDR3 nucleotides read TGCGCCAGCAGCGTAGGGGAATCCTCTGGAAACACCATATATTTT. This rearrangement joins TRBV5-1 to TRBJ1-3; possibly TRBD1 for D (5 bases). CDR1 is SGHRS, CDR2 YFSETQ, per germline. CDR3 length: 15 residues. V was pared by 4 bases and J by 0 bases, with 11 bases between.

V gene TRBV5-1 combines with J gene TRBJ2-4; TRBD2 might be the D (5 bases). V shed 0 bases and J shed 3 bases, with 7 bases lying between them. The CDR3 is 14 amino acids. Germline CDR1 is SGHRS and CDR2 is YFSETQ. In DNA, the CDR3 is TGCGCCAGCAGCTTGGTACGGGACAAAAACATTCAGTACTTC. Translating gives CASSLVRDKNIQYF. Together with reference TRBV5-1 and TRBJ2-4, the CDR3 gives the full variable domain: KAGVTQTPRYLIKTRGQQVTLSCSPISGHRSVSWYQQTPGQGLQFLFEYFSETQRNKGNFPGRFSGRQFSNSRSEMNVSTLELGDSALYLCASSLVRDKNIQYFGAGTRLSVL.

The CDR3 loop reads CASSPWGQGAYGYTF. In DNA, the CDR3 is TGTGCCAGCAGCCCCTGGGGACAGGGCGCCTATGGCTACACCTTC. The chain uses TRBV6-2 or TRBV6-3 and TRBJ1-2, with 9 bases that match TRBD1. The CDR3 has 15 amino acids. Trimming at V came to 6 bases and at J to 4 bases, leaving 9 bases not matched to a gene. The germline gives CDR1 MNHEY, CDR2 SVGEGT.

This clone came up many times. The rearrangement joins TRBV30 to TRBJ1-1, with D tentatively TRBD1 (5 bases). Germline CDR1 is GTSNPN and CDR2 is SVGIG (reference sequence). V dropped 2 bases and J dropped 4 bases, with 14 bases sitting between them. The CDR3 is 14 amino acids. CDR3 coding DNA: TGTGCCTGGAGTCTAGGGGCTGCAAGCACTGAAGCTTTCTTT. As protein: CAWSLGAASTEAFF.

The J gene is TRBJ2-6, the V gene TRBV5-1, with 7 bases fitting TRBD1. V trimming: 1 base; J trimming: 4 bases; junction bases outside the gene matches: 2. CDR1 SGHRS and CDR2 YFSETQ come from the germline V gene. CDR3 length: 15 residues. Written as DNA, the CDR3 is TGCGCCAGCAGCTTGAAGGGGGCAGGGGCCAACGTCCTGACTTTC. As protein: CASSLKGAGANVLTF.

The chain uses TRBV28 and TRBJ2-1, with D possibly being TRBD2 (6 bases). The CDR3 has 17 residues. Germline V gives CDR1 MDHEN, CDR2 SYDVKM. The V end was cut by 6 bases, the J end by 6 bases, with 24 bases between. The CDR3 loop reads CASSPARDFYGGNEQFF. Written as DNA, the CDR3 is TGTGCCAGCAGCCCAGCGAGGGACTTTTATGGTGGCAATGAGCAGTTCTTC. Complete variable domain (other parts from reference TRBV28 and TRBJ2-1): DVKVTQSSRYLVKRTGEKVFLECVQDMDHENMFWYRQDPGLGLRLIYFSYDVKMKEKGDIPEGYSVSREKKERFSLILESASTNQTSMYLCASSPARDFYGGNEQFFGPGTRLTVL.

The CDR3 protein is CASSMVGRAGGETQYF. CDR3 nucleotide sequence: TGTGCCAGTAGTATGGTGGGCAGGGCCGGTGGGGAGACCCAGTACTTC. The rearrangement joins TRBV19 to TRBJ2-5, with TRBD1 as a possible D gene (5 bases). V was trimmed by 3 bases and J by 5 bases, leaving 19 bases between them. The CDR3 is made up of 16 amino acids. Looked up from germline, CDR1 is LNHDA and CDR2 is SQIVND (reference sequence).

The CDR3 spells CAWSVTGVMSVDTQYF. The CDR3, as DNA: TGTGCCTGGAGTGTCACAGGGGTGATGTCTGTAGATACGCAGTATTTT. This chain uses TRBV30 with TRBJ2-3; TRBD1 agrees at 7 bases. After removal of 0 bases from V and 5 bases from J, the junction contained 11 bases not matched to a gene. Germline CDR1 reads GTSNPN; CDR2 reads SVGIG (reference sequence). The CDR3 length is 16 residues.

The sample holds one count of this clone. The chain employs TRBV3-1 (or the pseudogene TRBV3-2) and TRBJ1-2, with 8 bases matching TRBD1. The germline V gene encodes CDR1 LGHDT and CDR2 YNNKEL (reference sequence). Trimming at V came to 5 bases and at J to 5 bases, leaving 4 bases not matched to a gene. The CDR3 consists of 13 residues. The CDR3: CASSYGQGYGYTF. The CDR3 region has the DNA TGTGCCAGCAGCTACGGACAGGGTTATGGCTACACCTTC.

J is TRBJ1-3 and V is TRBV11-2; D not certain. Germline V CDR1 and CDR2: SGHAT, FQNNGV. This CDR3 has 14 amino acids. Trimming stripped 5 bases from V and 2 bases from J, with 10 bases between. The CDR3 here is CASSPTGTGNTIYF. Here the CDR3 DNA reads TGTGCCAGCAGCCCGACGGGGACTGGAAACACCATATATTTT.

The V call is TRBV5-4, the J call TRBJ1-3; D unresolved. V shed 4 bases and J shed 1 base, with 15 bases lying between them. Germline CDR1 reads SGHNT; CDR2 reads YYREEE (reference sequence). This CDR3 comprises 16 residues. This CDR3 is CASSPGQVLSGNTIYF. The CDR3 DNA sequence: TGTGCCAGCAGCCCCGGTCAGGTCCTATCTGGAAACACCATATATTTT.

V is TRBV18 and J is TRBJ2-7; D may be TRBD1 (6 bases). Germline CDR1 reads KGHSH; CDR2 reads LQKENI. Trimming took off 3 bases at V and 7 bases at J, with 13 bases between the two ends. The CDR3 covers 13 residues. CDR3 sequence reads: CASSPPQGQEQYF. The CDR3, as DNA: TGTGCCAGCTCACCGCCCCAGGGGCAAGAGCAGTACTTC.

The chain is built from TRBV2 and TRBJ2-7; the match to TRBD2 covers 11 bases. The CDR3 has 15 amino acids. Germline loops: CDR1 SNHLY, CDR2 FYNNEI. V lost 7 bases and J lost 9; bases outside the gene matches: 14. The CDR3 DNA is TGTGCCAGCAACCGAGAGATAGCGGGGGGGCCCCGGCAGTACTTC. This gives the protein CASNREIAGGPRQYF.

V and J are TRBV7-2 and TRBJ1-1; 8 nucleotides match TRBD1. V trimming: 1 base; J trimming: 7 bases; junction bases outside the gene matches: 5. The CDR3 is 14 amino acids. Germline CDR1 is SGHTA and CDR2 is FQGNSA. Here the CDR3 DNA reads TGTGCCAGCAGCTTAGTACAGGGGGAGGTTGAAGCTTTCTTT. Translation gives CASSLVQGEVEAFF.